The 7 T cell receptor beta chains reported below all come from one sample, sequenced in a study of TIL therapy for anti-PD-1-resistant metastatic lung cancer. Noted time point: pre-treatment sample, taken before nivolumab and TIL therapy. Sequencing used immunoSEQ v3. Using immunoSEQ multiplex PCR, the repertoire was profiled, and TCRdb retains in-frame clones only, with some absent. The sample carries about 45,000 clones, around 79% recorded once. The source was blood, collected at baseline. These receptor sequences come from a man aged 70 or older with non-small cell lung cancer.

V is TRBV6-5 and J is TRBJ2-3; the match to TRBD1 covers 7 bases. The V and J ends lost 5 bases and 3 bases, in that order; junction bases with no gene match: 8. This CDR3 has 15 residues. Germline V gives CDR1 MNHEY, CDR2 SVGAGI. The CDR3 sequence is CASSPRQGGTDTQYF. CDR3 nucleotide sequence: TGTGCCAGCAGTCCCAGACAGGGTGGTACAGATACGCAGTATTTT.

This clone was seen a handful of times. The chain uses TRBV5-6 and TRBJ2-4; 9 bases align to TRBD1. J lost 2 bases, V lost 4 bases, and 4 bases had no gene match. This CDR3 is built from 15 residues. Germline values: CDR1 SGHDT, CDR2 YYEEEE. The chain's CDR3 is CASSPGTGTKNIQYF. CDR3 nucleotide sequence: TGTGCCAGCAGCCCCGGGACAGGGACCAAAAACATTCAGTACTTC.

This clone has only a few counts. The V gene is TRBV10-1, the J gene TRBJ2-1; perhaps TRBD2 as D (5 bases). V lost 5 bases and J lost 0, with 11 bases in between. CDR3 length equals 15 residues. Germline lookup yields CDR1 WNHNN and CDR2 SYGVQD (reference sequence). The CDR3 reads CASSRGLPSYNEQFF. The CDR3 nucleotides read TGCGCCAGCAGTAGAGGACTTCCCTCCTACAATGAGCAGTTCTTC.

This clone occurred once. The V call is TRBV6-1, the J call TRBJ2-5, with a weak D call TRBD2 (5 bases). V dropped 7 bases and J dropped 0 bases, with 12 bases sitting between them. The CDR3 is 14 amino acids. Germline values: CDR1 MNHNS, CDR2 SASEGT. The CDR3 DNA reads as TGTGCCAGCACCCGGGAAATGTACCAAGAGACCCAGTACTTC. It translates to CASTREMYQETQYF.

This chain links TRBV7-2 with TRBJ2-3; TRBD2 matches at 10 bases. The CDR3 contains 16 residues. V lost 7 bases, J lost 8 bases, and 15 bases stayed unmatched. Looked up from germline, CDR1 is SGHTA and CDR2 is FQGNSA. The CDR3 DNA reads as TGTGCCAGCACCCACGGGGCTAGCGGGAGCCGTAGTACGCAGTATTTT. Amino acids: CASTHGASGSRSTQYF.

The table lists this clone with a count of one. The rearrangement joins TRBV11-2 to TRBJ1-5, with TRBD1 identical over 9 bases. This CDR3 has 15 residues. Germline CDR1 and CDR2: SGHAT and FQNNGV. The trim removed 1 base at V and 7 bases at J, leaving 5 bases unmatched. CDR3 amino acids: CASSLGDRDGQPQHF. As DNA, the CDR3 is TGTGCCAGCAGCTTAGGGGACAGGGATGGCCAGCCCCAGCATTTT.

The chain recombines TRBV20-1 with TRBJ2-7; D perhaps matches TRBD2 (5 bases). This CDR3 is 11 amino acids long. CDR1 and CDR2 from the germline V gene are DFQATT and SNEGSKA (reference sequence). CDR3 nucleotide sequence: TGCAGCTGCCGGGGAACCTACGAGCAGTACTTC. This gives the protein CSCRGTYEQYF.